The 29 T cell receptor beta chains below all came from one sample that was sequenced in a study of blood T cell repertoires in COVID-19. Profiled with immunoSEQ multiplex PCR; TCRdb holds only in-frame clones, not every one. Of 95,000 to 110,000 clones detected, about 91% appear once; the ten largest clones hold around 6.5%. What was sequenced was peripheral blood. These receptors were obtained from a man aged 45 to 65 with active or convalescent COVID-19.

This chain uses TRBV14 with TRBJ1-4, with D perhaps matching TRBD1 (6 bases). The germline V and J ends were trimmed by 0 bases and 8 bases, with 22 bases remaining between them. The CDR3 runs 18 residues. The germline V gene has CDR1 SGHDN and CDR2 FVKESK. The CDR3 sequence: CASSQDQGKQGRREKLFF. CDR3 DNA sequence: TGTGCCAGCAGCCAAGATCAGGGGAAACAGGGAAGAAGGGAAAAACTGTTTTTT. Full variable domain (missing parts from reference TRBV14 and TRBJ1-4): EAGVTQFPSHSVIEKGQTVTLRCDPISGHDNLYWYRRVMGKEIKFLLHFVKESKQDESGMPNNRFLAERTGGTYSTLKVQPAELEDSGVYFCASSQDQGKQGRREKLFFGSGTQLSVL.

The chain recombines TRBV6-4 with TRBJ2-1; 10 bases are shared with TRBD1. Losses at the gene ends were 6 bases for V and 9 bases for J; bases not matched to a gene: 5. Germline values: CDR1 MRHNA, CDR2 SNTAGT. The CDR3 has 13 residues. The CDR3 DNA reads as TGTGCCAGCAGCCCGGGACAGGGGACTGAGCAGTTCTTC. It is translated as CASSPGQGTEQFF.

The chain has TRBV7-2 and TRBJ2-1; 11 positions agree with TRBD2. The CDR3 spans 16 residues. Trimming cost V 4 bases and J 6 bases; bases outside gene matches: 8. Germline V CDR1 and CDR2: SGHTA, FQGNSA. The CDR3: CASSSPTSGRVNEQFF. Written as DNA, the CDR3 is TGTGCCAGCAGCTCACCTACTAGCGGGAGAGTCAATGAGCAGTTCTTC. The full variable domain, completed using reference TRBV7-2 and TRBJ2-1, is GAGVSQSPSNKVTEKGKDVELRCDPISGHTALYWYRQSLGQGLEFLIYFQGNSAPDKSGLPSDRFSAERTGGSVSTLTIQRTQQEDSAVYLCASSSPTSGRVNEQFFGPGTRLTVL.

The V gene is TRBV7-2, the J gene TRBJ2-5; a possible D gene is TRBD1 (7 bases). CDR3 size: 15 residues. Between the trimmed V and J ends, which lost 5 bases and 4 bases, there was a span of 17 bases. The germline V gene encodes CDR1 SGHTA and CDR2 FQGNSA. The DNA for the CDR3 is TGTGCCAGCAGCCCAGGCGGGGCAGGGGGAGAGACCCAGTACTTC. It yields the protein CASSPGGAGGETQYF.

Worth noting for this clone: This specimen includes other DNA sequences encoding the same CDR3. V and J are TRBV3-1 (or the pseudogene TRBV3-2) and TRBJ2-1; 13 bases are a match to TRBD2. Per the germline V gene, CDR1 is LGHDT and CDR2 is YNNKEL (reference sequence). The CDR3 has 14 residues. The V and J ends lost 3 bases and 7 bases, in that order; junction bases with no gene match: 0. This CDR3 reads CASSQGLAGNEQFF. The CDR3 DNA is TGTGCCAGCAGCCAGGGACTAGCGGGAAATGAGCAGTTCTTC.

The genes are TRBV28 and TRBJ1-2; D remains unclear. CDR1 and CDR2 from the germline V gene are MDHEN and SYDVKM. Trimming stripped 10 bases from V and 6 bases from J, with 18 bases between. The length of the CDR3 is 13 residues. Here the CDR3 reads CAIASLRGHGYTF. DNA for the CDR3: TGTGCCATCGCCTCACTCCGCGGCCATGGCTACACCTTC.

J is TRBJ1-4 and V is TRBV12-2; TRBD1 was called by the table and not checked on the DNA. TRBV12-2 is listed as a pseudogene. The CDR3 is 15 amino acids. The CDR3 protein is CASRWKTGRFEKLFF. The CDR3 DNA sequence: TGTGCAAGTCGCTGGAAGACAGGGCGTTTTGAAAAACTGTTTTTT.

This clone was seen just once. The chain couples TRBV4-1 to TRBJ2-7; 8 bases map to TRBD1. Germline V gene sequence: CDR1 MGHRA, CDR2 YSYEKL. With 4 bases clipped from V and 7 bases from J, the junction kept 6 bases outside the gene matches. The CDR3 loop spans 13 amino acids. For the CDR3, the DNA is TGCGCCAGCAGCCGGACAGGGCTGGGAGAGCAGTACTTC. It yields the protein CASSRTGLGEQYF.

The gene calls are TRBV9 and TRBJ1-1, with TRBD1 matching 7 bases. Germline CDR1 is SGDLS and CDR2 is YYNGEE. CDR3 size: 15 residues. J gave up 1 base and V 4 bases, and 7 bases lay outside the gene matches. CDR3: CASSTHQGGNTEAFF. CDR3 sequence (DNA): TGTGCCAGCAGCACTCACCAGGGGGGGAACACTGAAGCTTTCTTT. The entire variable domain, with the rest obtained from reference TRBV9 and TRBJ1-1, is as follows: DSGVTQTPKHLITATGQRVTLRCSPRSGDLSVYWYQQSLDQGLQFLIQYYNGEERAKGNILERFSAQQFPDLHSELNLSSLELGDSALYFCASSTHQGGNTEAFFGQGTRLTVV.

The V call is TRBV7-9, the J call TRBJ1-1; a possible D gene is TRBD1 (5 bases). CDR1 and CDR2 from the germline V gene are SEHNR and FQNEAQ (reference sequence). Trimming took off 7 bases at V and 8 bases at J, with 20 bases between the two ends. The CDR3 runs 14 residues. CDR3 in amino acids: CASTKYTGRPEAFF. The CDR3 nucleotides read TGTGCCAGCACCAAATACACAGGTCGGCCCGAAGCTTTCTTT.

The V gene is TRBV27, the J gene TRBJ1-2, with D unresolved. CDR1 MNHEY and CDR2 SMNVEV come from the germline V gene (reference sequence). This CDR3 has 13 residues. Trimming shortened V by 10 bases and J by 5 bases, and 17 bases separated the two germline ends. The CDR3 bases are TGTGCCACCTCACCTATACTCGGGTATGGCTACACCTTC. This codes for CATSPILGYGYTF.

The rearrangement uses TRBV5-8 and TRBJ2-3, with 7 bases matching TRBD2. The junction had 9 bases not matched to a gene; V was cut back by 3 bases and J by 8 bases. The CDR3 totals 14 residues. Germline CDR1 and CDR2: SGHTS and YDEGEE. As DNA, the CDR3 is TGTGCCAGCAGCTCTAGCGGCGGGTCCTCTACGCAGTATTTT. Translated, it gives CASSSSGGSSTQYF.

The V call is TRBV29-1, the J call TRBJ2-1; D might be TRBD2 (6 bases). V gave up 4 bases and J gave up 7 bases, with 14 bases separating them. The CDR3 consists of 13 residues. Germline CDR1 and CDR2: SQVTM and ANQGSEA. CDR3 region: CSVAGTSKNEQFF. The CDR3, as DNA: TGCAGCGTTGCCGGGACTTCTAAAAATGAGCAGTTCTTC.

The V gene is TRBV24-1, the J gene TRBJ2-1, with TRBD2 matching over 8 bases. The germline V gene has CDR1 KGHDR and CDR2 SFDVKD. V lost 2 bases, J lost 2 bases, and 10 bases stayed unmatched. There are 18 residues in the CDR3. The chain's CDR3 is CATSDSGGSGSAYNEQFF. CDR3 nucleotide sequence: TGTGCCACCAGTGATTCGGGGGGCAGCGGGAGCGCCTACAATGAGCAGTTCTTC.

The chain couples TRBV30 to TRBJ2-2; D not resolved. V was clipped by 0 bases and J by 1 base, with 6 bases between them. Germline lookup yields CDR1 GTSNPN and CDR2 SVGIG (reference sequence). The CDR3 spans 14 residues. The DNA of the CDR3 is TGTGCCTGGAGTGTATCTCTGAACACCGGGGAGCTGTTTTTT. The encoded protein is CAWSVSLNTGELFF.

The rearrangement links TRBV10-3 to TRBJ2-1; TRBD2 aligns across 14 bases. Trimming took 4 bases from V and 10 from J; bases not matched to a gene: 3. This CDR3 comprises 14 residues. The germline gives CDR1 ENHRY, CDR2 SYGVKD. The CDR3 DNA reads TGTGCCATCAGTGCGGGACTAGCGGGAGTCGAGCAGTTCTTC. Amino acids: CAISAGLAGVEQFF.

The CDR3 loop is CASKGTGGRSGANVLTF. CDR3 bases: TGTGCCAGCAAGGGGACAGGGGGCCGCTCTGGGGCCAACGTCCTGACTTTC. This chain connects TRBV2 to TRBJ2-6, with 12 bases that match TRBD1. This CDR3 region has 17 residues. V lost 7 bases to trimming and J lost 0 bases; unmatched junction nucleotides: 4. The germline gives CDR1 SNHLY, CDR2 FYNNEI.

DNA of the CDR3: TGTGCCAGCAGTTTTTACGACAGGGGGAACACTGAAGCTTTCTTT. It encodes CASSFYDRGNTEAFF. V usage is TRBV27 and J usage is TRBJ1-1, with 8 bases aligning to TRBD1. The V segment lost 3 bases and the J segment 1 base; nucleotides outside the gene matches: 4. CDR3 length: 15 amino acids. Germline V gives CDR1 MNHEY, CDR2 SMNVEV (reference sequence).

This clone has just a few counts. This chain joins TRBV29-1 and TRBJ2-2; 10 bases match TRBD2. Losses at the gene ends were 7 bases for V and 6 bases for J; bases not matched to a gene: 11. Germline V gene data show CDR1 as SQVTM and CDR2 as ANQGSEA. The CDR3 runs to 15 residues. The DNA of the CDR3 is TGCAGCGCCCAAGGGAGCGGGAGGGCCTCCGGGGAGCTGTTTTTT. Its translation: CSAQGSGRASGELFF.

The J gene is TRBJ2-1, the V gene TRBV4-2; the match to TRBD2 covers 8 bases. CDR3 length equals 16 residues. Unmatched junction bases numbered 5, after V lost 0 bases and J lost 4 bases. Germline V gene sequence: CDR1 LGHNA, CDR2 YNFKEQ. The CDR3 region is CASSQDPGGMYNEQFF. In DNA form, the CDR3 reads TGTGCCAGCAGCCAAGATCCGGGAGGGATGTACAATGAGCAGTTCTTC.

This chain links TRBV6-5 with TRBJ1-5; D is perhaps TRBD1 (5 bases). Trimming removed 4 bases from V and 3 bases from J, with 16 bases in between. CDR1 and CDR2 from the germline V gene are MNHEY and SVGAGI. The length of the CDR3 is 16 residues. This CDR3 is CASSFQTRVPNQPQHF. CDR3 bases: TGTGCCAGCAGTTTTCAAACCAGGGTGCCCAATCAGCCCCAGCATTTT.

The chain joins TRBV18 to TRBJ2-2, with D possibly TRBD2 on 6 matching bases. Trimming took 3 bases from V and 3 from J, leaving 8 bases between them. This CDR3 contains 14 residues. The germline CDR1 and CDR2 sequences are KGHSH and LQKENI. CDR3 DNA sequence: TGTGCCAGCTCACCGCTAGCGTACACCGGGGAGCTGTTTTTT. Its translation: CASSPLAYTGELFF.

J is TRBJ1-4 and V is TRBV2; D is perhaps TRBD1 (5 bases). CDR1 is SNHLY, CDR2 FYNNEI, per germline. The CDR3 sequence is 15 residues long. Trimming stripped 8 bases from V and 7 bases from J, with 20 bases between. The DNA for the CDR3 is TGTGCCAGCGGTTCCGGGGGGGTCCCTCTTGAAAAACTGTTTTTT. Its translation: CASGSGGVPLEKLFF.

This clone was observed a few times. This chain joins TRBV28 and TRBJ2-1, with 11 positions matching TRBD2. Germline CDR1 reads MDHEN; CDR2 reads SYDVKM. The CDR3 totals 17 residues. The V and J ends lost 4 bases and 12 bases, in that order; junction bases with no gene match: 17. This CDR3 reads CASSSVAGTSGKSGQFF. CDR3 nucleotide sequence: TGTGCCAGCAGTTCCGTCGCCGGGACTAGCGGAAAATCGGGGCAGTTCTTC.

V is TRBV30 and J is TRBJ2-1; 15 bases line up with TRBD2. V was clipped by 1 base and J by 7 bases; unmatched bases: 2. Germline-derived CDR1 and CDR2 are GTSNPN and SVGIG (reference sequence). The CDR3 spans 15 residues. CDR3 sequence reads: CAWSEGLAGGNEQFF. CDR3 sequence (DNA): TGTGCCTGGAGTGAGGGACTAGCGGGAGGAAATGAGCAGTTCTTC.

This chain joins TRBV24-1 and TRBJ2-5; 7 nucleotides line up with TRBD1. The V gene's germline CDR1 is KGHDR and CDR2 SFDVKD. With 5 bases clipped from V and 1 base from J, the junction kept 0 bases outside the gene matches. The CDR3 runs to 13 residues. CDR3 in amino acids: CATSGDSQETQYF. The CDR3, as DNA: TGTGCCACCAGTGGGGACAGCCAAGAGACCCAGTACTTC.

V gene TRBV16 combines with J gene TRBJ1-5; D possibly corresponds to TRBD1 (5 bases). The germline gives CDR1 KGHSY, CDR2 FQNENV. There are 17 residues in the CDR3. Trimming took off 2 bases at V and 0 bases at J, with 14 bases between the two ends. CDR3 DNA: TGTGCCAGCAGCCAAACCCCTGGGGGGAATAGCAATCAGCCCCAGCATTTT. Protein sequence: CASSQTPGGNSNQPQHF.

The gene calls are TRBV6-1 and TRBJ1-2; TRBD1 agrees at 7 bases. V lost 3 bases, J lost 8 bases, and 6 bases stayed unmatched. This CDR3 spans 13 amino acids. Germline V gives CDR1 MNHNS, CDR2 SASEGT. CDR3 amino acids: CASSDRQGEGYTF. The CDR3 nucleotides are TGTGCCAGCAGTGATCGACAGGGAGAAGGCTACACCTTC.

The rearrangement joins TRBV28 to TRBJ2-5; TRBD1 might be the D (6 bases). Germline lookup yields CDR1 MDHEN and CDR2 SYDVKM. There are 14 residues in the CDR3. V was pared by 5 bases and J by 2 bases, with 12 bases between. The CDR3 region has the DNA TGTGCCAGCAGTCTCGGACAGATTCAAGAGACCCAGTACTTC. Protein product: CASSLGQIQETQYF.